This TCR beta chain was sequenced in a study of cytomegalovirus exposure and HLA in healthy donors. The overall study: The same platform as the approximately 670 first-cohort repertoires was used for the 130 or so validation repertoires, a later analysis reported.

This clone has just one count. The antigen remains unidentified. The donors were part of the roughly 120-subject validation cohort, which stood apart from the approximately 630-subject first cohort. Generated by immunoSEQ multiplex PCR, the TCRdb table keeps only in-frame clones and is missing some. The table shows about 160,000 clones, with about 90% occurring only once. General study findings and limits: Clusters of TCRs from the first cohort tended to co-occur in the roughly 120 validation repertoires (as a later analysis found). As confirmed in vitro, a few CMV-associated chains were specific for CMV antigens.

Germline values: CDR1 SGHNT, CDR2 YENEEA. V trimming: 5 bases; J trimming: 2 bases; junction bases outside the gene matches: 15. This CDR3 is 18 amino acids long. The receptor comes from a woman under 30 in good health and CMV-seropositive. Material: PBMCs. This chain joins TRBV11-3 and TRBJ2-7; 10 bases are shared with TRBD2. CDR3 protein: CASSPGGPSGRLTYEQYF. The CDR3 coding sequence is TGTGCCAGCAGCCCGGGGGGGCCTAGCGGGAGATTAACCTACGAGCAGTACTTC.